Listed below are T cell receptor beta chains from one sample, sequenced in a study of chemoradiotherapy in HPV16-positive cancers. Clones were sequenced by immunoSEQ multiplex PCR, and TCRdb holds only the in-frame ones, with some missing. The sample contains just under 40,000 clones, roughly 77% of which appear only once. The sample was blood, taken from a patient who underwent chemoradiotherapy. These receptors all come from a human donor with HPV-associated anogenital cancer. Each CDR3 is given with its conserved first and last residue. Each record gives: J gene, D gene, clone size, V gene, CDR3 length, CDR3 DNA, CDR3 protein. A D gene is named only where the DNA matches it firmly. Clone size is not always given. Where it is, it says once, few, many or a class for expanded clones.

J: TRBJ2-6; D: TRBD1; size: -; V: TRBV5-1; length: 16; DNA: TGCGCCAGCAGCCTACAGGGGGGAACTGGGGCCAACGTCCTGACTTTC; CDR3: CASSLQGGTGANVLTF
J: TRBJ1-1; D: -; size: -; V: TRBV7-9; length: 15; DNA: TGTGCCATACGGCCTACAACAGGGATGAACACTGAAGCTTTCTTT; CDR3: CAIRPTTGMNTEAFF
J: TRBJ1-2; D: -; size: few; V: TRBV2; length: 14; DNA: TGTGCCAGGGCAGCGTGGACGGGGGCGGATGGCTACACCTTC; CDR3: CARAAWTGADGYTF
J: TRBJ2-2; D: TRBD1; size: -; V: TRBV11-3; length: 16; DNA: TGTGCCAGCAGCTTAGCAGGACAGGGTTTCGCCGGGGAGCTGTTTTTT; CDR3: CASSLAGQGFAGELFF
J: TRBJ2-1; D: -; size: -; V: TRBV6-6; length: 15; DNA: TGTGCCAGCAGTGCCACTATCGGAACCTACAATGAGCAGTTCTTC; CDR3: CASSATIGTYNEQFF
J: TRBJ2-5; D: TRBD2; size: -; V: TRBV5-6; length: 14; DNA: TGTGCCAGCAGCTTGGCGGGGGGGCAAGAGACCCAGTACTTC; CDR3: CASSLAGGQETQYF
J: TRBJ2-7; D: TRBD1; size: -; V: TRBV11-2; length: 15; DNA: TGTGCCAGCAGCTTAGCCGACAGGGGTTCCTACGAGCAGTACTTC; CDR3: CASSLADRGSYEQYF
J: TRBJ1-4; D: TRBD1; size: once; V: TRBV5-6; length: 14; DNA: TGTGCCAGCAGCTCTCAGGGGGCCAATGAAAAACTGTTTTTT; CDR3: CASSSQGANEKLFF
J: TRBJ1-5; D: -; size: -; V: TRBV6-6; length: 15; DNA: TGTGCCAGCAGTTACTCTCGGGGTTCCAATCAGCCCCAGCATTTT; CDR3: CASSYSRGSNQPQHF
J: TRBJ2-1; D: TRBD1; size: once; V: TRBV7-9; length: 11; DNA: TGTGCCAGCGGGGTGGGACAGAGGCAGTTCTTC; CDR3: CASGVGQRQFF
J: TRBJ2-7; D: TRBD2; size: -; V: TRBV2; length: 14; DNA: TGTGCCAGCAGTGGGTCAGCGGGGACCTACGAGCAGTACTTC; CDR3: CASSGSAGTYEQYF
J: TRBJ1-3; D: -; size: few; V: TRBV13; length: 14; DNA: TGTGCCAGCAGCTTAGAGGGAACTGGAAACACCATATATTTT; CDR3: CASSLEGTGNTIYF
J: TRBJ2-4; D: -; size: -; V: TRBV19; length: 13; DNA: TGTGCCAGTAGCCAAGCCGGGCTACCCATTCAGTACTTC; CDR3: CASSQAGLPIQYF
J: TRBJ2-7; D: TRBD1; size: -; V: TRBV5-1; length: 16; DNA: TGCGCCAGCAGCTTTAACTCCCCGGGACAGGGCTACGAGCAGTACTTC; CDR3: CASSFNSPGQGYEQYF
J: TRBJ1-3; D: -; size: -; V: TRBV9; length: 19; DNA: TGTGCCAGCAGCGTAGGAGCCGGATCCCCGGGATTTACAGGAAACACCATATATTTT; CDR3: CASSVGAGSPGFTGNTIYF
J: TRBJ1-2; D: TRBD1; size: few; V: TRBV6-1; length: 14; DNA: TGTGCCAGCAGCCTCGGGACAGGGGTTTATGGCTACACCTTC; CDR3: CASSLGTGVYGYTF
J: TRBJ2-5; D: TRBD2; size: -; V: TRBV9; length: 19; DNA: TGTGCCAGCAGCGCCCGTCCCGGGACTAGCGGGGGGCCGCAAGAGACCCAGTACTTC; CDR3: CASSARPGTSGGPQETQYF
J: TRBJ2-7; D: TRBD1; size: -; V: TRBV4-3; length: 14; DNA: TGCGCCAGCAGCCCAGGACAGGGAGTCTACGAGCAGTACTTC; CDR3: CASSPGQGVYEQYF
J: TRBJ1-5; D: -; size: -; V: TRBV5-5; length: 15; DNA: TGTGCCAGCAGCTTGGACAGACCTCGCAATCAGCCCCAGCATTTT; CDR3: CASSLDRPRNQPQHF
J: TRBJ2-7; D: TRBD1; size: -; V: TRBV18; length: 14; DNA: TGTGCCAGCTCACCGGGACAGGGTCTTCGGGAGCAGTACTTC; CDR3: CASSPGQGLREQYF
J: TRBJ1-5; D: -; size: -; V: TRBV14; length: 14; DNA: TGTGCCAGCAGCCAGAGCTCTGCAAATCAGCCCCAGCATTTT; CDR3: CASSQSSANQPQHF
J: TRBJ2-7; D: -; size: -; V: TRBV7-9; length: 11; DNA: TGTGCCAGCAGCCGGGGGAACGAGCAGTACTTC; CDR3: CASSRGNEQYF
J: TRBJ2-3; D: -; size: -; V: TRBV10-3; length: 15; DNA: TGTGCCATCAGTCCCGACAGGAGGGGTCTGGATACGCAGTATTTT; CDR3: CAISPDRRGLDTQYF
J: TRBJ1-2; D: -; size: -; V: TRBV29-1; length: 12; DNA: TGCAGCGTTGCCACAGGGAACTATGGCTACACCTTC; CDR3: CSVATGNYGYTF
J: TRBJ1-1; D: -; size: -; V: TRBV11-2; length: 15; DNA: TGTGCCAGCAGCCCGATATTACAGGGTTCGTCTGAAGCTTTCTTT; CDR3: CASSPILQGSSEAFF
J: TRBJ1-2; D: -; size: -; V: TRBV5-7; length: 19; DNA: TGTGCCAGCACCCGGGCAAAGGGAGCGGTTGAGTGCTATAACTATGGCTACACCTTC; CDR3: CASTRAKGAVECYNYGYTF
J: TRBJ1-1; D: -; size: few; V: TRBV6-4; length: 13; DNA: TGTGCCAGCAGCGCCAGGGAGAACACTGAAGCTTTCTTT; CDR3: CASSARENTEAFF
J: TRBJ2-2; D: TRBD1; size: -; V: TRBV7-9; length: 15; DNA: TGTGCCAGCAGCTTAGGACAGGGGGCATATGAGGAGCTGTTTTTT; CDR3: CASSLGQGAYEELFF
J: TRBJ2-7; D: TRBD1; size: -; V: TRBV5-6; length: 14; DNA: TGTGCCAGCAGCCCGCGACAGGGGGCCGGCGAGCAGTACTTC; CDR3: CASSPRQGAGEQYF
J: TRBJ1-1; D: -; size: -; V: TRBV7-2; length: 14; DNA: TGTGCCAGCAGCTTAAGTTGGGGGGACACTGAAGCTTTCTTT; CDR3: CASSLSWGDTEAFF
J: TRBJ2-2; D: -; size: -; V: TRBV9; length: 15; DNA: TGTGCCAGCAGCGTAGTTGCAGGGACCACCGGGGAGCTGTTTTTT; CDR3: CASSVVAGTTGELFF
J: TRBJ2-5; D: -; size: -; V: TRBV6-1; length: 13; DNA: TGTGCCAGCAGTGGGGACTGGAAAGAGACCCAGTACTTC; CDR3: CASSGDWKETQYF
J: TRBJ2-7; D: -; size: -; V: TRBV6-1; length: 14; DNA: TGTGCCAGCAATTCAGGGTCAGGAGCCTACGAGCAGTACTTC; CDR3: CASNSGSGAYEQYF
J: TRBJ2-5; D: TRBD2; size: -; V: TRBV6-5; length: 13; DNA: TGTGCCAGCTCGGCCGGGGGGGTTGGGACCCAGTACTTC; CDR3: CASSAGGVGTQYF
J: TRBJ1-1; D: -; size: -; V: TRBV4-1; length: 13; DNA: TGCGCCAGCAGCCAAGTGGGGAACACTGAAGCTTTCTTT; CDR3: CASSQVGNTEAFF
J: TRBJ2-1; D: -; size: -; V: TRBV5-5; length: 16; DNA: TGTGCCAGCAGCTTTGACGGGGCAGCGCTCTACAATGAGCAGTTCTTC; CDR3: CASSFDGAALYNEQFF
J: TRBJ2-2; D: -; size: -; V: TRBV14; length: 13; DNA: TGTGCCAGCAGTCTTAGAACCCTCGGGGAGCTGTTTTTT; CDR3: CASSLRTLGELFF
J: TRBJ1-2; D: -; size: -; V: TRBV7-9; length: 13; DNA: TGTGCCAGCAGCTTCCAGGGTTCATTTGGCTACACCTTC; CDR3: CASSFQGSFGYTF
J: TRBJ2-2; D: -; size: -; V: TRBV7-3; length: 16; DNA: TGTGCCAGCAGCTTTAGCACTGTGGGGGGCACCGGGGAGCTGTTTTTT; CDR3: CASSFSTVGGTGELFF
J: TRBJ1-1; D: -; size: -; V: TRBV6-1; length: 14; DNA: TGTGCCAGCAGTGAAGCGCCCATGATCACTGAAGCTTTCTTT; CDR3: CASSEAPMITEAFF
J: TRBJ2-1; D: -; size: -; V: TRBV9; length: 11; DNA: TGTGCCAGCAGCGTAGGGGCCCAGCAGTTCTTC; CDR3: CASSVGAQQFF
J: TRBJ2-1; D: -; size: -; V: TRBV7-2; length: 15; DNA: TGTGCCAGCAGCTTAGCGGGGGGAACCTACAATGAGCAGTTCTTC; CDR3: CASSLAGGTYNEQFF
J: TRBJ1-2; D: TRBD1; size: -; V: TRBV5-1; length: 14; DNA: TGCGCCAGCAGCCCCACAGGGGGGAACTATGGCTACACCTTC; CDR3: CASSPTGGNYGYTF
J: TRBJ1-3; D: -; size: -; V: TRBV6-1; length: 13; DNA: TGTGCCAGCAGTGAAAGAGGTGGAAACACCATATATTTT; CDR3: CASSERGGNTIYF
J: TRBJ2-5; D: -; size: -; V: TRBV18; length: 13; DNA: TGTGCCAGCTCACCACTAGTCCTAGAGACCCAGTACTTC; CDR3: CASSPLVLETQYF
J: TRBJ1-6; D: TRBD1; size: -; V: TRBV9; length: 14; DNA: TGTGCCAGCTCCGGGACAGGTGGTAATTCACCCCTCCACTTT; CDR3: CASSGTGGNSPLHF
J: TRBJ1-4; D: -; size: -; V: TRBV7-2; length: 16; DNA: TGTGCCAGCAGCTTAGGGGGGGGGAGAGTTAATGAAAAACTGTTTTTT; CDR3: CASSLGGGRVNEKLFF
J: TRBJ1-2; D: -; size: -; V: TRBV6-1; length: 15; DNA: TGTGCCAGCAGTGAAGCGGGGTTAGCTAACTATGGCTACACCTTC; CDR3: CASSEAGLANYGYTF
J: TRBJ1-4; D: TRBD1; size: -; V: TRBV7-8; length: 14; DNA: TGTGCCAGCAGCGGACAGGCGCTTAATGAAAAACTGTTTTTT; CDR3: CASSGQALNEKLFF
J: TRBJ2-2; D: -; size: -; V: TRBV9; length: 17; DNA: TGTGCCAGCAGCCCCGTGGGGGGGACAGTGAACACCGGGGAGCTGTTTTTT; CDR3: CASSPVGGTVNTGELFF
J: TRBJ2-5; D: -; size: -; V: TRBV11-2; length: 15; DNA: TGTGCCAGCAGCCCACATCTGGGGGGCCAAGAGACCCAGTACTTC; CDR3: CASSPHLGGQETQYF
J: TRBJ2-1; D: -; size: -; V: TRBV9; length: 13; DNA: TGTGCCAGCAGCCCCGGGGTATACAATGAGCAGTTCTTC; CDR3: CASSPGVYNEQFF
J: TRBJ2-2; D: TRBD1; size: -; V: TRBV27; length: 15; DNA: TGTGCCAGCAGACGGGGACAGGGGGCAACCGGGGAGCTGTTTTTT; CDR3: CASRRGQGATGELFF
J: TRBJ1-4; D: -; size: once; V: TRBV5-7; length: 13; DNA: TGTGCCAGCAGCAAGCGGGCGGATGAAAAACTGTTTTTT; CDR3: CASSKRADEKLFF